The 30 T cell receptor beta chains in this list originate from one sample, sequenced in a study of HIV-infected children after antiretroviral therapy interruption (dated by TCRdb to about 2019). Library prep was done by 3' RACE. TCRdb names Illumina MiSeq as the instrument used. To correct PCR amplification bias, TCR libraries were generated from RNA with a 3' RACE protocol that used unique molecular identifiers. The raw public reads went through TCRdb reprocessing: fastp at Q25, MiXCR clone calling, in-frame beta chains kept. A single entry per CDR3 protein holds the most common genes and DNA from its merged rows. This sample has around 47,000 distinct CDR3 sequences in its table, and approximately 4.3% of those were observed once. Together, the top ten hold almost 0.7% of the sample. In light of the paper, this sample's treatment or condition label describes: PENTA 11 planned treatment interruption arm or continuous ART arm.

The sample was CD45RA+ CD4+ T cells from PBMCs, pooled from several time points, taken from a donor given antiretroviral therapy, either interrupted or continuous. The sample's cell subset or site label is to be understood as: naive CD4+ CD45RA+ CD45RO- T cells. These receptors were obtained from a pool of human donors with HIV.

This clonotype was recorded many times. This rearrangement joins TRBV2 to TRBJ1-5; 7 bases agree with TRBD1. V dropped 8 bases and J dropped 6; count of bases not matched to a gene: 7. The V gene's germline CDR1 is SNHLY and CDR2 FYNNEI. There are 13 residues in the CDR3. The CDR3 region is CASCNRGGQPQHF. The CDR3 DNA sequence: TGTGCCAGCTGTAACAGGGGCGGTCAGCCCCAGCATTTT.

This chain links TRBV12-3 or TRBV12-4 with TRBJ1-2; D uncertain. V gave up 7 bases and J gave up 8 bases, with 20 bases separating them. This CDR3 is built from 14 residues. The CDR3, as DNA: TGTGCCAGCACCGCATTGGCCTATTCCGGCGGCTACACCTTC. It encodes CASTALAYSGGYTF.

This chain uses TRBV3-1 with TRBJ1-6, with 7 bases lining up with TRBD1. The CDR3 contains 17 residues. Germline CDR1 LGHDT, CDR2 YNNKEL (reference sequence). V gave up 1 base and J gave up 6 bases; unmatched junction bases: 9. CDR3 region: CASSQGFSGTANSPLHF. CDR3 nucleotides: TGTGCCAGCAGCCAAGGATTCTCCGGGACAGCTAATTCACCCCTCCACTTT.

This clonotype was recorded a few times. The genes are TRBV18 and TRBJ1-2; D ambiguous. Germline V gene data show CDR1 as KGHSH and CDR2 as LQKENI. V gave up 3 bases and J gave up 1 base, with 12 bases separating them. This CDR3 contains 15 residues. This chain's CDR3 is CASSPTTDLNYGYTF. In nucleotides, the CDR3 is TGTGCCAGCTCACCTACTACAGATCTTAACTATGGCTACACCTTC.

This clonotype has at least ten counts. The genes are TRBV20-1 and TRBJ1-2; D is ambiguous. V lost 5 bases and J 2 bases, leaving 3 bases between the germline ends. The CDR3 is 10 amino acids. Per the germline V gene, CDR1 is DFQATT and CDR2 is SNEGSKA (reference sequence). Here the CDR3 reads CSAGNYGYTF. CDR3 nucleotide sequence: TGCAGTGCTGGAAACTATGGCTACACCTTC.

This clonotype was observed at least ten times. The CDR3 region has the DNA TGTGCCAGTAGTAACTACAGGGTTGGCAATCAGCCCCAGCATTTT. Protein product: CASSNYRVGNQPQHF. This chain connects TRBV19 to TRBJ1-5, with a possible D match to TRBD1 (6 bases). This CDR3 contains 15 residues. V was trimmed by 4 bases and J by 2 bases, leaving 12 bases between them. In germline, CDR1 is LNHDA, CDR2 SQIVND (reference sequence).

The rearrangement uses TRBV6-5 and TRBJ1-1; no clear D gene. The V gene lost 0 bases and the J gene lost 1 base, with 9 bases spanning the gap. CDR3 size: 15 residues. From germline, CDR1 is MNHEY and CDR2 SVGAGI. CDR3 sequence: CASSYSTTENTEAFF. CDR3 sequence (DNA): TGTGCCAGCAGTTACTCGACAACGGAGAACACTGAAGCTTTCTTT.

This clonotype was seen a few times. The V and J genes are TRBV28 and TRBJ1-1, with a weak D call TRBD1 (6 bases). The CDR3 runs to 11 residues. Trimming removed 7 bases from V and 5 bases from J, with 8 bases in between. The V gene's germline CDR1 is MDHEN and CDR2 SYDVKM. The CDR3 bases are TGTGCCAGCAAGGACAGAACTGAAGCTTTCTTT. This translates into CASKDRTEAFF.

This clonotype came up many times. The rearrangement links TRBV24-1 to TRBJ1-2; a weak D match, TRBD1 (6 bases). V was cut by 4 bases and J by 0 bases, with 11 bases left in between. The CDR3 is made up of 15 amino acids. Looked up from germline, CDR1 is KGHDR and CDR2 is SFDVKD. The CDR3 nucleotides read TGTGCCACCAGTGAACCCAGGGGTGCTAACTATGGCTACACCTTC. Amino acid sequence: CATSEPRGANYGYTF.

This clonotype was seen repeatedly, ten times or more. CDR3 in amino acids: CAWTDLGKQFF. As DNA, the CDR3 is TGTGCCTGGACTGACTTGGGGAAGCAGTTCTTC. J is TRBJ2-1 and V is TRBV30; D gene unclear. Germline loops: CDR1 GTSNPN, CDR2 SVGIG (reference sequence). With 4 bases removed from V and 11 bases from J, the gap between germline ends came to 12 bases. This CDR3 spans 11 amino acids.

This clonotype was seen at least ten times. J is TRBJ2-2 and V is TRBV5-1; D is uncertain. Germline-derived CDR1 and CDR2 are SGHRS and YFSETQ. Trimming cost V 0 bases and J 1 base, with 4 bases left between them. CDR3 size: 14 residues. In DNA form, the CDR3 reads TGCGCCAGCAGCTTGGACGGGAACACCGGGGAGCTGTTTTTT. Its protein product is CASSLDGNTGELFF.

This clonotype was recorded a few times. The V and J genes are TRBV4-1 and TRBJ1-5; TRBD1 agrees at 7 bases. J lost 6 bases, V lost 1 base, and 9 bases had no gene match. Germline V gene lookup returns CDR1 MGHRA and CDR2 YSYEKL. The CDR3 spans 16 residues. CDR3 in DNA: TGCGCCAGCAGCCAAGTGACAGGGACTGGTGGTCAGCCCCAGCATTTT. It specifies CASSQVTGTGGQPQHF.

This clonotype was seen many times. The rearrangement links TRBV12-3 or TRBV12-4 to TRBJ2-2; D may be TRBD1 (6 bases). V gave up 5 bases and J gave up 1 base, with 14 bases separating them. This CDR3 spans 16 amino acids. The CDR3 nucleotides are TGTGCCAGCAGTCCAACTCGAGGGGGGAACACCGGGGAGCTGTTTTTT. Translated: CASSPTRGGNTGELFF.

This clonotype was found a few times. The gene calls are TRBV6-5 and TRBJ1-6; TRBD1 agrees at 9 bases. The germline CDR1 and CDR2 sequences are MNHEY and SVGAGI. The J segment lost 10 bases and the V segment lost 6 bases, leaving 13 bases of the junction unmatched. The CDR3 has 16 amino acids. CDR3 protein: CASSAPPGQGDSPLHF. The CDR3 nucleotides are TGTGCCAGCAGCGCTCCCCCGGGACAGGGTGACTCACCCCTCCACTTT.

At least ten counts were recorded for this clonotype. The chain employs TRBV28 and TRBJ2-4; weak D call: TRBD2 (6 bases). Germline V gene sequence: CDR1 MDHEN, CDR2 SYDVKM. V gave up 9 bases and J gave up 0 bases, with 12 bases separating them. This CDR3 spans 14 amino acids. DNA of the CDR3: TGTGCCAGTGGGCGGGGCGGAGCCAAAAACATTCAGTACTTC. Translating gives CASGRGGAKNIQYF.

This clonotype was recorded many times. This chain uses TRBV5-1 with TRBJ1-1; D is unclear. This CDR3 is 13 amino acids long. With 4 bases removed from V and 0 bases from J, the gap between germline ends came to 7 bases. Germline V lookup: CDR1 SGHRS, CDR2 YFSETQ. In DNA, the CDR3 is TGCGCCAGCAGCCTGGAAGTGAACACTGAAGCTTTCTTT. It codes for CASSLEVNTEAFF.

This clonotype appeared a few times. The chain uses TRBV12-3 or TRBV12-4 and TRBJ2-7; D is possibly TRBD1 or TRBD2 (5 bases each). V was cut by 1 base and J by 9 bases, with 31 bases left in between. The CDR3 has 19 amino acids. The CDR3 DNA follows: TGTGCCAGCAGTTTAGATACCTCCGGGACCCGCAACGGCACTATAGGGCAGTACTTC. Protein sequence: CASSLDTSGTRNGTIGQYF.

This clonotype was seen a few times. V gene TRBV9 combines with J gene TRBJ1-6, with 9 bases fitting TRBD1. V shed 0 bases and J 9 bases; nucleotides not matched to a gene: 4. The CDR3 extends over 15 amino acids. CDR1 and CDR2 from the germline V gene are SGDLS and YYNGEE. CDR3: CASSVGGTGLSPLHF. Written as DNA, the CDR3 is TGTGCCAGCAGCGTAGGAGGGACAGGGCTTTCACCCCTCCACTTT.

The chain carries TRBV6-6 and TRBJ1-1; unclear D gene. Trimming left V 6 bases short and J 3 bases short, with 17 bases between. CDR1 is MNHNY, CDR2 SVGAGI, per germline (reference sequence). This CDR3 contains 15 residues. The CDR3 here is CASSPVLGGYTEAFF. In nucleotides, the CDR3 is TGTGCCAGCAGCCCAGTGTTGGGAGGCTACACTGAAGCTTTCTTT.

This clonotype has ten or more counts. V usage is TRBV28 and J usage is TRBJ2-3; TRBD1 matches at 7 bases. This CDR3 is built from 16 residues. Germline CDR1 MDHEN, CDR2 SYDVKM. V lost 6 bases and J lost 7; bases outside the gene matches: 16. This chain's CDR3 is CASRTPGQPVLNTQYF. CDR3 bases: TGTGCCAGCAGAACCCCGGGACAGCCCGTACTAAATACGCAGTATTTT.

This clonotype was detected ten times or more. V and J are TRBV5-4 and TRBJ2-1; the D gene could be TRBD1 or TRBD2 (7 bases each). V lost 4 bases, J lost 8 bases, and 19 bases lay in between. Germline V gene lookup returns CDR1 SGHNT and CDR2 YYREEE (reference sequence). The CDR3 length is 15 residues. DNA of the CDR3: TGTGCCAGCAGCCCAGCAGGGGGGGCCCTCTATGAGCAGTTCTTC. Translation gives CASSPAGGALYEQFF. Filled out from reference TRBV5-4 and TRBJ2-1, the complete variable domain reads ETGVTQSPTHLIKTRGQQVTLRCSSQSGHNTVSWYQQALGQGPQFIFQYYREEENGRGNFPPRFSGLQFPNYSSELNVNALELDDSALYLCASSPAGGALYEQFFGPGTRLTVL.

This clonotype was seen only a few times. The rearrangement uses TRBV29-1 and TRBJ2-3; 13 nucleotides align to TRBD2. V was pared by 8 bases and J by 4 bases, with 18 bases of the junction left unmatched. The CDR3 loop spans 18 amino acids. Germline V lookup: CDR1 SQVTM, CDR2 ANQGSEA. CDR3 nucleotide sequence: TGCAGCACCCTCGGGCCTTGGACTAGCGGGAGAACCGCAGATACGCAGTATTTT. Amino acids: CSTLGPWTSGRTADTQYF.

This clonotype has ten or more counts. This rearrangement joins TRBV5-1 to TRBJ2-7; D possibly corresponds to TRBD2 (6 bases). The V end lost 0 bases, the J end lost 1 base, and 11 bases lay between the germline ends. Looked up from germline, CDR1 is SGHRS and CDR2 is YFSETQ. The CDR3 sequence is 15 residues long. The CDR3 is CASSLDGGGSYEQYF. The CDR3 DNA follows: TGCGCCAGCAGCTTGGACGGTGGGGGGTCCTACGAGCAGTACTTC.

This clonotype has at least ten counts. The chain combines TRBV20-1 with TRBJ2-5, with 7 positions matching TRBD1. This CDR3 comprises 14 residues. Germline V gene data show CDR1 as DFQATT and CDR2 as SNEGSKA (reference sequence). CDR3 loop: CSEKRGTAQETQYF. The CDR3 bases are TGCAGCGAAAAACGAGGGACAGCCCAAGAGACCCAGTACTTC.

There are many counts of this clonotype. The chain uses TRBV29-1 and TRBJ1-2, with 7 bases lining up with TRBD1. The CDR3 length is 15 residues. Germline CDR1 reads SQVTM; CDR2 reads ANQGSEA. V gave up 4 bases and J gave up 2 bases; unmatched junction bases: 10. CDR3 DNA sequence: TGCAGCGTTGCACAGGGACAGATTGAAAACTATGGCTACACCTTC. This gives the protein CSVAQGQIENYGYTF.

This clonotype was seen many times. The chain couples TRBV2 to TRBJ1-1, with D maybe TRBD1 (6 bases). Trimming pared 6 bases from V and 7 bases from J, leaving 18 bases between. The germline gives CDR1 SNHLY, CDR2 FYNNEI. This CDR3 is built from 14 residues. The CDR3: CASRMKPTGIEAFF. CDR3 nucleotides: TGTGCCAGCAGAATGAAACCTACAGGGATTGAAGCTTTCTTT.

This clonotype was detected many times. V usage is TRBV19 and J usage is TRBJ1-5; D gene uncertain. Per the germline V gene, CDR1 is LNHDA and CDR2 is SQIVND (reference sequence). V gave up 1 base and J gave up 4 bases, with 5 bases separating them. The length of the CDR3 is 13 residues. For the CDR3, the DNA is TGTGCCAGTAGTATAGGGACGAATCAGCCCCAGCATTTT. Protein product: CASSIGTNQPQHF.

This clonotype appeared a few times. The CDR3 here is CASSIAGGLQETQYF. CDR3 sequence (DNA): TGTGCCAGCTCTATAGCGGGGGGGCTTCAAGAGACCCAGTACTTC. The chain is built from TRBV12-3 or TRBV12-4 and TRBJ2-5; 11 bases fit TRBD2. The length of the CDR3 is 15 residues. V lost 8 bases, J lost 2 bases, and 7 bases stayed unmatched.

This clonotype was counted a few times. V is TRBV10-3 and J is TRBJ1-1; a possible D gene is TRBD1 (5 bases). The length of the CDR3 is 13 residues. The germline V gene has CDR1 ENHRY and CDR2 SYGVKD. Deletions cut 11 bases from V and 7 bases from J, with 20 bases between. CDR3 residues: CASRKVNQGEAFF. Written as DNA, the CDR3 is TGTGCCTCCAGGAAGGTGAACCAGGGTGAAGCTTTCTTT.

This clonotype was counted at least ten times. The DNA of the CDR3 is TGTGCCAGCAGTTTGGGGGCCCAAAACATTCAGTACTTC. It yields the protein CASSLGAQNIQYF. V and J are TRBV12-3 or TRBV12-4 and TRBJ2-4; maybe TRBD1 (6 bases). V lost 3 bases, J lost 5 bases, and 8 bases lay in between. The CDR3 has 13 amino acids.